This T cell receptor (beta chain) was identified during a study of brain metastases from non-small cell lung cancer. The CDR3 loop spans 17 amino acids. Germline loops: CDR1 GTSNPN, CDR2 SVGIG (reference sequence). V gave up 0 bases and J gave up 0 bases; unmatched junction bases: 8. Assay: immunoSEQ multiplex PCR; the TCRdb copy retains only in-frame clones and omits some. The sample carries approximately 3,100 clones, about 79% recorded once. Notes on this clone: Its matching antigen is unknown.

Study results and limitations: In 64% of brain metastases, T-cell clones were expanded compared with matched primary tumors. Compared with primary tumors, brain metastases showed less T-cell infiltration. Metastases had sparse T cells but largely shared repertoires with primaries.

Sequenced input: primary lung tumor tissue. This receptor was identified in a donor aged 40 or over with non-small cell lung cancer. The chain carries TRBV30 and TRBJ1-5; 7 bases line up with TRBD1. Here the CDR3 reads CAWSVPRTGRSNQPQHF. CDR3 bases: TGTGCCTGGAGTGTACCTCGGACAGGCCGTAGCAATCAGCCCCAGCATTTT. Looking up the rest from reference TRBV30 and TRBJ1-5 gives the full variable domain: SQTIHQWPATLVQPVGSPLSLECTVEGTSNPNLYWYRQAAGRGLQLLFYSVGIGQISSEVPQNLSASRPQDRQFILSSKKLLLSDSGFYLCAWSVPRTGRSNQPQHFGDGTRLSIL.